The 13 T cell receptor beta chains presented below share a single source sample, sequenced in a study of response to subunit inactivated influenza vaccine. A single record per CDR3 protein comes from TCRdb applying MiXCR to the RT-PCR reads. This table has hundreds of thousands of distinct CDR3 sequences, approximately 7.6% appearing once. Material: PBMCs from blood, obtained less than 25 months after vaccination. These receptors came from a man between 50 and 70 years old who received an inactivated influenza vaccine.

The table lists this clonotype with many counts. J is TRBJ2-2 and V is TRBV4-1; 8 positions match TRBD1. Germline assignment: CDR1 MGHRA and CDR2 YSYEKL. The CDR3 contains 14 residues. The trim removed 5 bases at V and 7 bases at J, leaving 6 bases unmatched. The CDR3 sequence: CASSSGQADGELFF. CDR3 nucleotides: TGCGCCAGCAGCTCGGGACAGGCGGACGGGGAGCTGTTTTTT.

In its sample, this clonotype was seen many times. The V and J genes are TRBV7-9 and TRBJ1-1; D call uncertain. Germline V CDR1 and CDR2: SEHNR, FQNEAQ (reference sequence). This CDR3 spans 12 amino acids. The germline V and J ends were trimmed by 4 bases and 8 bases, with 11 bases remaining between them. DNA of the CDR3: TGTGCCAGCAGCTCTCAGAGCTCCGAAGCTTTCTTT. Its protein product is CASSSQSSEAFF.

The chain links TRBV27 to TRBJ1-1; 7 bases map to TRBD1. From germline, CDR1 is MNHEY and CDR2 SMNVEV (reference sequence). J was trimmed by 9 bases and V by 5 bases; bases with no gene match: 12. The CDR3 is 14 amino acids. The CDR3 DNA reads TGTGCCAGCAGTGCTCTCCCGGGACAGACTCAAGCTTTCTTT. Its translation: CASSALPGQTQAFF.

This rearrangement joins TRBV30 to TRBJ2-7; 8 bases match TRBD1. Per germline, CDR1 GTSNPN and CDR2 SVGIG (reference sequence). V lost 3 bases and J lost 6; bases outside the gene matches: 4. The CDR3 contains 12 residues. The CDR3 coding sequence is TGTGCCTGGAGCTCCAGGGGGCTCGAGCAGTACTTC. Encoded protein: CAWSSRGLEQYF.

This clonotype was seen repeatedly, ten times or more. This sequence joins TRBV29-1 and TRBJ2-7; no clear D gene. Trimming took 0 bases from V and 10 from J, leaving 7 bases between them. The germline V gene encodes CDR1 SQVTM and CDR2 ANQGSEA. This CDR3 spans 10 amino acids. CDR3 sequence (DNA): TGCAGCGTTGAAGATCAGGTTCAGTACTTC. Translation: CSVEDQVQYF.

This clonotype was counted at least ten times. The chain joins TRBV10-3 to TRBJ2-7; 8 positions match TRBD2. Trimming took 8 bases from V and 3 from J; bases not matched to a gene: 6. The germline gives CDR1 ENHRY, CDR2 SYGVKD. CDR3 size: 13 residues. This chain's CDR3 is CAIAGLGSYEQYF. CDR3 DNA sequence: TGTGCCATCGCGGGACTAGGGAGCTACGAGCAGTACTTC.

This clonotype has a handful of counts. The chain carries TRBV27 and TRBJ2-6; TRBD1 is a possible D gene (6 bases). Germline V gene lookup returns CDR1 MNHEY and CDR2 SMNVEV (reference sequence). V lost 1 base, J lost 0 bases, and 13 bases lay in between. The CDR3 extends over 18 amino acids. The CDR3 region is CASSLLQGKGSGANVLTF. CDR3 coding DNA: TGTGCCAGCAGTTTATTACAGGGAAAGGGCTCTGGGGCCAACGTCCTGACTTTC.

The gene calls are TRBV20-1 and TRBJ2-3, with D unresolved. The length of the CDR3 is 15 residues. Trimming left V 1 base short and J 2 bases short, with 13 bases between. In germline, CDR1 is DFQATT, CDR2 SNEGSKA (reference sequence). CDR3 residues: CSARAGLGNTDTQYF. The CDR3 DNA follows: TGCAGTGCTAGAGCTGGTCTGGGGAACACAGATACGCAGTATTTT.

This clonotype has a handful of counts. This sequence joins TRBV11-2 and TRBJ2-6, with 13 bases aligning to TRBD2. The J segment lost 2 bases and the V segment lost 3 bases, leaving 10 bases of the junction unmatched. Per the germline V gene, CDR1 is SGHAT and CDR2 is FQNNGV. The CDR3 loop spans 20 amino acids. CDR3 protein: CASSFVGLAGVSPGANVLTF. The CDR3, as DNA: TGTGCCAGCAGCTTCGTAGGACTAGCGGGAGTTTCTCCTGGGGCCAACGTCCTGACTTTC.

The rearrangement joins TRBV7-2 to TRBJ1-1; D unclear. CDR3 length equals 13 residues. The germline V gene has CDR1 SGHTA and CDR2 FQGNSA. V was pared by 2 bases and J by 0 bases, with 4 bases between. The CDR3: CASSLFMNTEAFF. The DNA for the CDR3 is TGTGCCAGCAGCTTATTCATGAACACTGAAGCTTTCTTT.

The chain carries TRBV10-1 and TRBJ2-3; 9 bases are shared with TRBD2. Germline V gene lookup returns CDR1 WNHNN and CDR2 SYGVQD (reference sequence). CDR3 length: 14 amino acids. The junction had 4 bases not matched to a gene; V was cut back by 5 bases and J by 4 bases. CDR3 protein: CASSSGGIADTQYF. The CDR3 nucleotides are TGCGCCAGCAGTAGCGGGGGGATCGCAGATACGCAGTATTTT.

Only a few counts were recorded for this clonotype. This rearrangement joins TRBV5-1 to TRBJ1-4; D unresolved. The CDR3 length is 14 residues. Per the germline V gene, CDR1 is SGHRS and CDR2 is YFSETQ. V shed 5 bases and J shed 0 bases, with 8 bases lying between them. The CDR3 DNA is TGCGCCAGCAGGGCCGGGACAACTAATGAAAAACTGTTTTTT. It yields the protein CASRAGTTNEKLFF. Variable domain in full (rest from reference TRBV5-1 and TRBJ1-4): KAGVTQTPRYLIKTRGQQVTLSCSPISGHRSVSWYQQTPGQGLQFLFEYFSETQRNKGNFPGRFSGRQFSNSRSEMNVSTLELGDSALYLCASRAGTTNEKLFFGSGTQLSVL.

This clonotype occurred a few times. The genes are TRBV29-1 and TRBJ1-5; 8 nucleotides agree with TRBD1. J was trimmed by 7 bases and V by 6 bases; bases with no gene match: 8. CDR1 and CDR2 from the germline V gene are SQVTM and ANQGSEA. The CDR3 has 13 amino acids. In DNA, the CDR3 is TGCAGCGTCCTACAGGGGGAGGGCCAGCCCCAGCATTTT. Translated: CSVLQGEGQPQHF.